The 27 T cell receptor beta chains reported below all come from one sample, sequenced in a study of blood T cell repertoires in COVID-19. Sequencing used immunoSEQ multiplex PCR; TCRdb keeps in-frame clones, though not all of them. This table holds approximately 90,000 clones, approximately 83% found once. Material for sequencing was peripheral blood. Receptors were obtained from a woman of 80 years or more with active or convalescent COVID-19.

This chain's CDR3 is CASSLPVSGEQFF. For the CDR3, the DNA is TGTGCCAGCAGTCTTCCCGTCTCGGGTGAGCAGTTCTTC. This chain connects TRBV27 to TRBJ2-1; D call uncertain. The CDR3 spans 13 residues. Trimming removed 5 bases at V and 9 bases at J, with 14 bases between. CDR1 and CDR2 (germline): MNHEY, SMNVEV (reference sequence).

V gene TRBV5-5 combines with J gene TRBJ2-1; the D is unclear. Germline CDR1 SGHKS, CDR2 YYEKEE (reference sequence). CDR3 length equals 13 residues. With 4 bases removed from V and 5 bases from J, the gap between germline ends came to 10 bases. CDR3 residues: CASSLLQNNEQFF. The CDR3 DNA reads TGTGCCAGCAGCCTCTTACAGAACAATGAGCAGTTCTTC.

This chain joins TRBV5-1 and TRBJ2-7, with 9 positions matching TRBD2. The CDR3 is 13 residues long. Germline lookup yields CDR1 SGHRS and CDR2 YFSETQ. J lost 2 bases, V lost 5 bases, and 2 bases had no gene match. In DNA, the CDR3 is TGCGCCAGCAGGATAGCGGGAGCCTACGAGCAGTACTTC. Protein product: CASRIAGAYEQYF.

V usage is TRBV7-9 and J usage is TRBJ1-1, with D maybe TRBD1 (6 bases). Trimming removed 4 bases from V and 4 bases from J, with 13 bases in between. The CDR3 consists of 14 residues. Germline V lookup: CDR1 SEHNR, CDR2 FQNEAQ (reference sequence). CDR3 region: CASSWSGGSTEAFF. The CDR3 region has the DNA TGTGCCAGCAGCTGGTCTGGGGGCAGCACTGAAGCTTTCTTT.

The chain carries TRBV10-3 and TRBJ2-7, with D tentatively TRBD2 (7 bases). Germline V gene lookup returns CDR1 ENHRY and CDR2 SYGVKD. The V end was cut by 2 bases, the J end by 4 bases, with 12 bases between. This CDR3 is 14 amino acids long. CDR3 DNA sequence: TGTGCCATCAGTGAGGGGGGGGCTGGGTACGAGCAGTACTTC. Translation gives CAISEGGAGYEQYF.

V gene TRBV28 combines with J gene TRBJ2-1; a possible D gene is TRBD1 (5 bases). This CDR3 has 16 residues. Germline assignment: CDR1 MDHEN and CDR2 SYDVKM. The ends were cut back, 2 bases at V and 8 bases at J, with 19 bases in the middle. CDR3 sequence (DNA): TGTGCCAGCAGTTTAATAGGACGACAGTCTATGTATGAGCAGTTCTTC. This codes for CASSLIGRQSMYEQFF.

A remark on this clone: The sample carries other DNA sequences with the same CDR3. The CDR3 protein is CASSLDSMNTEAFF. The CDR3 DNA sequence: TGCGCCAGCAGTCTGGACAGTATGAACACTGAAGCTTTCTTT. The chain has TRBV5-1 and TRBJ1-1, with a tentative D call TRBD1 (6 bases). The length of the CDR3 is 14 residues. V was clipped by 5 bases and J by 0 bases, with 11 bases between them. Germline lookup yields CDR1 SGHRS and CDR2 YFSETQ. Looking up the rest from reference TRBV5-1 and TRBJ1-1 gives the full variable domain: KAGVTQTPRYLIKTRGQQVTLSCSPISGHRSVSWYQQTPGQGLQFLFEYFSETQRNKGNFPGRFSGRQFSNSRSEMNVSTLELGDSALYLCASSLDSMNTEAFFGQGTRLTVV.

In the case of this clone: Other DNA sequences in the same sample also yield this CDR3. The gene calls are TRBV25-1 and TRBJ2-7, with 7 positions matching TRBD2. This CDR3 is built from 14 residues. Germline values: CDR1 MGHDK, CDR2 SYGVNS. J was trimmed by 3 bases and V by 1 base; bases with no gene match: 3. This CDR3 is CASSEWGGSYEQYF. For the CDR3, the DNA is TGTGCCAGCAGTGAATGGGGCGGGAGCTACGAGCAGTACTTC.

The chain employs TRBV18 and TRBJ2-1; TRBD1 might be the D (6 bases). V shed 2 bases and J shed 8 bases, with 22 bases lying between them. The germline CDR1 and CDR2 sequences are KGHSH and LQKENI. The CDR3 has 17 residues. The CDR3 spells CASSPKVRTAIPHEQFF. CDR3 coding DNA: TGTGCCAGCTCACCAAAAGTAAGGACAGCCATCCCCCATGAGCAGTTCTTC. The full variable domain, its missing parts supplied by reference TRBV18 and TRBJ2-1, is NAGVMQNPRHLVRRRGQEARLRCSPMKGHSHVYWYRQLPEEGLKFMVYLQKENIIDESGMPKERFSAEFPKEGPSILRIQQVVRGDSAAYFCASSPKVRTAIPHEQFFGPGTRLTVL.

V is TRBV2 and J is TRBJ2-3; 10 nucleotides line up with TRBD1. Germline CDR1 SNHLY, CDR2 FYNNEI. After removal of 6 bases from V and 3 bases from J, the junction contained 6 bases not matched to a gene. The CDR3 runs to 15 residues. The CDR3 loop is CASSSQGQGTDTQYF. For the CDR3, the DNA is TGTGCCAGCAGCTCGCAGGGACAGGGGACAGATACGCAGTATTTT.

The V gene is TRBV28, the J gene TRBJ1-5, with unresolved D. V was trimmed by 6 bases and J by 9 bases, leaving 21 bases between them. CDR1 MDHEN and CDR2 SYDVKM come from the germline V gene. CDR3 length equals 15 residues. CDR3 nucleotide sequence: TGTGCCAGCAGGCCGGGAAACTACGCAACATTGCCCCAGCATTTT. Its translation is CASRPGNYATLPQHF.

This clone has at least ten counts. The V gene is TRBV27, the J gene TRBJ2-7; possibly TRBD1 for D (5 bases). CDR1 is MNHEY and CDR2 is SMNVEV in the germline V gene (reference sequence). The CDR3 runs to 14 residues. Trimming took 5 bases from V and 1 from J, leaving 12 bases between them. DNA of the CDR3: TGTGCCAGCAGTCCCGTTGACAGATCCTACGAGCAGTACTTC. Protein: CASSPVDRSYEQYF.

The chain couples TRBV7-8 to TRBJ1-3; D is ambiguous. This CDR3 is built from 13 residues. Germline V gene lookup returns CDR1 SGHVS and CDR2 FQNEAQ. Trimming took 1 base from V and 6 from J, leaving 7 bases between them. The CDR3 protein is CASSLVGENTIYF. DNA for the CDR3: TGTGCCAGCAGCTTAGTGGGCGAAAACACCATATATTTT.

The chain is built from TRBV3-1 (or the pseudogene TRBV3-2) and TRBJ2-7; D uncertain. The germline CDR1 and CDR2 sequences are LGHDT and YNNKEL (reference sequence). The CDR3 runs 15 residues. V lost 0 bases and J 7 bases, leaving 16 bases between the germline ends. The CDR3 sequence: CASSQDRLRTVEQYF. The DNA for the CDR3 is TGTGCCAGCAGCCAAGATAGACTCCGAACGGTAGAGCAGTACTTC.

CDR3 residues: CASRIPAGELFF. CDR3 coding DNA: TGTGCCAGTAGGATACCCGCCGGGGAGCTGTTTTTT. The gene calls are TRBV19 and TRBJ2-2; D gene unclear. V lost 6 bases and J lost 6, with 8 bases in between. The CDR3 consists of 12 residues. The V gene's germline CDR1 is LNHDA and CDR2 SQIVND (reference sequence).

The chain links TRBV5-8 to TRBJ1-3, with D hard to call. CDR1 and CDR2 (germline): SGHTS, YDEGEE. Trimming removed 0 bases at V and 2 bases at J, with 9 bases between. CDR3 length: 15 residues. The CDR3 region is CASSLAAGAGNTIYF. As DNA, the CDR3 is TGTGCCAGCAGCTTGGCGGCCGGAGCTGGAAACACCATATATTTT.

The chain couples TRBV5-6 to TRBJ1-4; D not resolved. This CDR3 is 16 amino acids long. Per the germline V gene, CDR1 is SGHDT and CDR2 is YYEEEE. V was cut by 4 bases and J by 8 bases, with 21 bases left in between. The CDR3 coding sequence is TGTGCCAGCAGCCTCGACGGGTTCGGAAGGAGCGAAAAACTGTTTTTT. This encodes CASSLDGFGRSEKLFF.

This chain joins TRBV3-1 (or the pseudogene TRBV3-2) and TRBJ2-5; TRBD2 matches at 7 bases. The V gene end was trimmed by 0 bases and the J gene end by 5 bases; junction bases not matched to a gene: 6. The germline CDR1 and CDR2 sequences are LGHDT and YNNKEL (reference sequence). The CDR3 is made up of 15 amino acids. CDR3 sequence: CASSQDRRGFETQYF. CDR3 DNA sequence: TGTGCCAGCAGCCAAGATCGGCGGGGGTTTGAGACCCAGTACTTC.

Here the CDR3 DNA reads TGTGCCAGCTCCCGAACGTTGCGGAACCAAGAGACCCAGTACTTC. Its translation is CASSRTLRNQETQYF. The chain recombines TRBV18 with TRBJ2-5; D is uncertain. The ends were cut back, 6 bases at V and 0 bases at J, with 14 bases in the middle. CDR3 size: 15 residues. CDR1 KGHSH and CDR2 LQKENI come from the germline V gene. Full variable domain (missing parts from reference TRBV18 and TRBJ2-5): NAGVMQNPRHLVRRRGQEARLRCSPMKGHSHVYWYRQLPEEGLKFMVYLQKENIIDESGMPKERFSAEFPKEGPSILRIQQVVRGDSAAYFCASSRTLRNQETQYFGPGTRLLVL.

This chain uses TRBV29-1 with TRBJ2-7; TRBD2 matches 11 bases. J was trimmed by 6 bases and V by 1 base; bases with no gene match: 8. The CDR3 has 15 amino acids. Per germline, CDR1 SQVTM and CDR2 ANQGSEA. CDR3 amino acids: CSVEVRLAGQGEQYF. The CDR3 DNA follows: TGCAGCGTTGAAGTCCGACTAGCGGGACAGGGCGAGCAGTACTTC.

This clone came up a few times. This chain joins TRBV24-1 and TRBJ2-2; TRBD1 matches at 8 bases. The junction had 3 bases not matched to a gene; V was cut back by 9 bases and J by 1 base. CDR3 size: 14 residues. Germline V lookup: CDR1 KGHDR, CDR2 SFDVKD. DNA of the CDR3: TGTGCCACCGGACAGGGTTGGAACACCGGGGAGCTGTTTTTT. Its translation: CATGQGWNTGELFF.

The chain joins TRBV11-2 to TRBJ2-5, with 12 bases lining up with TRBD1. The V gene end was trimmed by 4 bases and the J gene end by 4 bases; junction bases not matched to a gene: 7. Looked up from germline, CDR1 is SGHAT and CDR2 is FQNNGV. The CDR3 is 16 residues long. The CDR3 is CASSSGQGAVGETQYF. In nucleotides, the CDR3 is TGTGCCAGCAGCTCGGGACAGGGGGCGGTCGGAGAGACCCAGTACTTC.

The CDR3 DNA reads as TGTGCCAGCAGTGATTCAGGGGCAAGGCAGCCCCAGCATTTT. It codes for CASSDSGARQPQHF. V is TRBV2 and J is TRBJ1-5; D may be TRBD1 (6 bases). This CDR3 has 14 amino acids. CDR1 is SNHLY and CDR2 is FYNNEI in the germline V gene. Deletions cut 3 bases from V and 7 bases from J, with 13 bases between.

V usage is TRBV28 and J usage is TRBJ1-3; TRBD1 is a possible D gene (6 bases). Trimming pared 5 bases from V and 0 bases from J, leaving 11 bases between. Germline values: CDR1 MDHEN, CDR2 SYDVKM. CDR3 length: 15 residues. The CDR3 is CASSAHRVSGNTIYF. In nucleotides, the CDR3 is TGTGCCAGCAGTGCGCACAGGGTCTCTGGAAACACCATATATTTT.

The rearrangement joins TRBV3-1 (or the pseudogene TRBV3-2) to TRBJ1-2, with 7 bases matching TRBD1. Germline assignment: CDR1 LGHDT and CDR2 YNNKEL (reference sequence). This CDR3 is built from 13 residues. V was pared by 4 bases and J by 7 bases, with 6 bases of the junction left unmatched. The CDR3 here is CASSPRQGLGYTF. The CDR3 region has the DNA TGTGCCAGCAGCCCCCGACAGGGCCTTGGCTACACCTTC.

The chain is built from TRBV7-8 and TRBJ2-3, with D unclear. CDR1 is SGHVS and CDR2 is FQNEAQ in the germline V gene. The CDR3 spans 16 residues. V was clipped by 2 bases and J by 1 base, with 13 bases between them. The CDR3 bases are TGTGCCAGCAGCTTATTTGTGATCCTAGGCACAGATACGCAGTATTTT. Its translation is CASSLFVILGTDTQYF.

The V and J genes are TRBV3-1 (or the pseudogene TRBV3-2) and TRBJ1-4; 9 bases match TRBD1. This CDR3 has 14 amino acids. Germline CDR1 reads LGHDT; CDR2 reads YNNKEL (reference sequence). V gave up 4 bases and J gave up 5 bases; unmatched junction bases: 2. DNA for the CDR3: TGTGCCAGCAGCCGGACAGGGGTAAATGAAAAACTGTTTTTT. Residues: CASSRTGVNEKLFF.